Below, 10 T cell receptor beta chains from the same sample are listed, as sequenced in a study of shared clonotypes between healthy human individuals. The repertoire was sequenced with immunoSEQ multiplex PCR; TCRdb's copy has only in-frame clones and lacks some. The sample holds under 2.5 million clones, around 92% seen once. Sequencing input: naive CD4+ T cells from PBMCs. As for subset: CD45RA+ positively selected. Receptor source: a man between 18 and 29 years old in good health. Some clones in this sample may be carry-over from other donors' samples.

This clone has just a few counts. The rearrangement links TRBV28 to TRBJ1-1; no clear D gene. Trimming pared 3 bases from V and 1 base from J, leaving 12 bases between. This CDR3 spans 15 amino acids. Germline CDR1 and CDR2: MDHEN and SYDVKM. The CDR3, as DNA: TGTGCCAGCAGTTTTGTCGCCAGTTGGAACACTGAAGCTTTCTTT. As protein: CASSFVASWNTEAFF.

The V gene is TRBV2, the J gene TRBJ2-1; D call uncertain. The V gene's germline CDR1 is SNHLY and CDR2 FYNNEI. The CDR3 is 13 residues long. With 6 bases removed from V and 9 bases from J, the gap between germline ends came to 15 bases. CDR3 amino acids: CASRPSAGGEQFF. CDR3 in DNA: TGTGCCAGCAGACCCAGTGCAGGTGGTGAGCAGTTCTTC.

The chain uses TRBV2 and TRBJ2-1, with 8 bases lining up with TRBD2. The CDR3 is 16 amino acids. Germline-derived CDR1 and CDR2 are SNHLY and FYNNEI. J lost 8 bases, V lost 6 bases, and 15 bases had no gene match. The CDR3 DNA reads TGTGCCAGCAGAGAGACAGGAGCGGGAGCCATTGATGAGCAGTTCTTC. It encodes CASRETGAGAIDEQFF.

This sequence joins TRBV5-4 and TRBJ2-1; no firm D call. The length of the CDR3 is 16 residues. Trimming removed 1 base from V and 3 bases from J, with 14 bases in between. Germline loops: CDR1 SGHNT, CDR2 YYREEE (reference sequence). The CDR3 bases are TGTGCCAGCAGCTTGAGCAGCCGCACCGACTACAATGAGCAGTTCTTC. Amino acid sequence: CASSLSSRTDYNEQFF. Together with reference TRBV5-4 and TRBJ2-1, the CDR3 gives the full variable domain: ETGVTQSPTHLIKTRGQQVTLRCSSQSGHNTVSWYQQALGQGPQFIFQYYREEENGRGNFPPRFSGLQFPNYSSELNVNALELDDSALYLCASSLSSRTDYNEQFFGPGTRLTVL.

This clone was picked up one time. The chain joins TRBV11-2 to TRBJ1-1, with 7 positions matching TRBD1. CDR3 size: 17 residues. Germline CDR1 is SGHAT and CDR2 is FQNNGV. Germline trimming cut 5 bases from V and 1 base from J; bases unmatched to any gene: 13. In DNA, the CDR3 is TGTGCCAGCAGCCCCAGCGGTTACAGGGGAAGGAACACTGAAGCTTTCTTT. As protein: CASSPSGYRGRNTEAFF.

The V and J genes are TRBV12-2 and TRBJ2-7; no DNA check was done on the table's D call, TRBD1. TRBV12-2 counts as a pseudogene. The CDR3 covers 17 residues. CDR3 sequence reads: CASRLVGNQGAGYEQYF. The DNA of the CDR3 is TGTGCAAGTCGCTTAGTGGGAAATCAGGGGGCGGGTTACGAGCAGTACTTC.

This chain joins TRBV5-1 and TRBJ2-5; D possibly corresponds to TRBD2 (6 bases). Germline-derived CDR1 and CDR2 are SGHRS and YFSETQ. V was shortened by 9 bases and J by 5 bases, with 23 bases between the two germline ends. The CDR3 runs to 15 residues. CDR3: CATQNAGTPEETQYF. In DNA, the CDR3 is TGCGCCACCCAGAACGCCGGGACTCCCGAGGAGACCCAGTACTTC. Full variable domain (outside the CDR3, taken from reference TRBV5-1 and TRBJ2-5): KAGVTQTPRYLIKTRGQQVTLSCSPISGHRSVSWYQQTPGQGLQFLFEYFSETQRNKGNFPGRFSGRQFSNSRSEMNVSTLELGDSALYLCATQNAGTPEETQYFGPGTRLLVL.

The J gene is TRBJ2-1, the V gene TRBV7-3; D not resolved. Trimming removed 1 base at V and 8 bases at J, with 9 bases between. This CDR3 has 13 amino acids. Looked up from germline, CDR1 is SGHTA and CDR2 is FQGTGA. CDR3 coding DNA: TGTGCCAGCAGCTTAATCCCGGGCGATGAGCAGTTCTTC. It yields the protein CASSLIPGDEQFF.

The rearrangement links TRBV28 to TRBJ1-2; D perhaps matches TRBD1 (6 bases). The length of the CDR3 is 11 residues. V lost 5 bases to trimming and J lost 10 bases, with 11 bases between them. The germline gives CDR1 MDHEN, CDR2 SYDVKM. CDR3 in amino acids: CASSGQFDYTF. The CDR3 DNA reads TGTGCCAGCAGTGGACAGTTCGACTACACCTTC.

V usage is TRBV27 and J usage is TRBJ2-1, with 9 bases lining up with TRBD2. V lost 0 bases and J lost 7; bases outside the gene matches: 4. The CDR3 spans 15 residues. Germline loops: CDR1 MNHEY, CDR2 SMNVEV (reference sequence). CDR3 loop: CASSLSRGGGNEQFF. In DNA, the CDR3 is TGTGCCAGCAGTTTATCTCGCGGGGGGGGGAATGAGCAGTTCTTC.